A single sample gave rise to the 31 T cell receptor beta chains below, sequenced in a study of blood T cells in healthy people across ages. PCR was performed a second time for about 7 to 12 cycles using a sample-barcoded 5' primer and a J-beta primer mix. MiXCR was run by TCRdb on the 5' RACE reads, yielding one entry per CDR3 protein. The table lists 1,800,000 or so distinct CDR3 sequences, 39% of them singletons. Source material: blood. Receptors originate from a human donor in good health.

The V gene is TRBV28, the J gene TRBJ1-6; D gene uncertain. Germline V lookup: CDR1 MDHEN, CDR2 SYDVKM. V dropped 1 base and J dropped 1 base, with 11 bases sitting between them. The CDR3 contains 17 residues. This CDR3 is CASSLFPGRSYNSPLHF. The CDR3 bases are TGTGCCAGCAGTTTATTCCCGGGGAGATCCTATAATTCACCCCTCCACTTT.

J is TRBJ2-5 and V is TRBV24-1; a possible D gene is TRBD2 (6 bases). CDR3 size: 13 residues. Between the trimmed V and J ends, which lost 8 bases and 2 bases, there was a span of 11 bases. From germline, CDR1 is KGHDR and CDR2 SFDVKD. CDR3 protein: CATKPAGQETQYF. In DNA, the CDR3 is TGTGCCACCAAGCCGGCGGGGCAAGAGACCCAGTACTTC.

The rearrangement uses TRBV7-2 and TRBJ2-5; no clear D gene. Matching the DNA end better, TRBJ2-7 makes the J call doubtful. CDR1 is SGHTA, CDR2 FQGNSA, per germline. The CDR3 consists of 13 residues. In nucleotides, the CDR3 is TGTGCCAGCAGCATTCATTCCCCCTACGAGCAGTACTTC. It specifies CASSIHSPYEQYF.

For the CDR3, the DNA is TGTGCCAGCAGCTTCCCGACTGGGGGAGAGACCCAGTACTTC. Amino acid sequence: CASSFPTGGETQYF. This sequence joins TRBV7-2 and TRBJ2-5; D may match TRBD1 or TRBD2 (5 bases each). The ends were cut back, 3 bases at V and 4 bases at J, with 12 bases in the middle. Germline CDR1 SGHTA, CDR2 FQGNSA. This CDR3 is built from 14 residues.

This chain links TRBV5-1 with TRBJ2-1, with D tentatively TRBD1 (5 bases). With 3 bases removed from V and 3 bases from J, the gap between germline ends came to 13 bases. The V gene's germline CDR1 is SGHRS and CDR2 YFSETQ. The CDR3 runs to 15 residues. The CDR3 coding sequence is TGCGCCAGCAGCTCTGGGGCGAGTCTCTACAATGAGCAGTTCTTC. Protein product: CASSSGASLYNEQFF.

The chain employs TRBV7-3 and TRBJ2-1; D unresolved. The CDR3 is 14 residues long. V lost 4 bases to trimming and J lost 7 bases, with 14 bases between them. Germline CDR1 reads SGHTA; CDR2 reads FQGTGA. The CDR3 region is CASSSTTVGNEQFF. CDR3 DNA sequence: TGTGCCAGCAGCTCAACGACTGTGGGGAATGAGCAGTTCTTC.

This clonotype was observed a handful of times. CDR3 sequence: CASSWFVGGAGIGELFF. In DNA, the CDR3 is TGCGCCAGCAGCTGGTTCGTCGGGGGCGCAGGGATAGGGGAGCTGTTTTTT. The gene calls are TRBV4-3 and TRBJ2-2; tentatively, D is TRBD1 or TRBD2 (6 bases each). The length of the CDR3 is 17 residues. Per germline, CDR1 LGHNA and CDR2 YSLEER. The germline V and J ends were trimmed by 5 bases and 8 bases, with 24 bases remaining between them.

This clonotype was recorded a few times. The CDR3 bases are TGCGCCAGCAGCCAAGATATCGACAGGGGGGTCTATGGCTACACCTTC. Encoded protein: CASSQDIDRGVYGYTF. The chain carries TRBV4-3 and TRBJ1-2; 9 bases align to TRBD1. Per the germline V gene, CDR1 is LGHNA and CDR2 is YSLEER. The CDR3 runs to 16 residues. V was clipped by 0 bases and J by 4 bases; unmatched bases: 6.

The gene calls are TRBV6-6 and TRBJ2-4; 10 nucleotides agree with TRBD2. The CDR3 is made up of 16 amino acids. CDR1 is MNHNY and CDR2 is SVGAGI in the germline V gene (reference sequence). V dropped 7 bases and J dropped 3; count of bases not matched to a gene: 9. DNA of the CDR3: TGTGCCAGCACCAAAGCGGGGGGGCTTATCAAAAACATTCAGTACTTC. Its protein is CASTKAGGLIKNIQYF.

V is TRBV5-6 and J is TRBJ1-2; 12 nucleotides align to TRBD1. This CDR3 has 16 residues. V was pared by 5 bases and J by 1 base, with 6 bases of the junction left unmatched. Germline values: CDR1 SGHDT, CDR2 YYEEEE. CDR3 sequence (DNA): TGTGCCAGCAGACCCGGGACAGGGGGCAATAACTATGGCTACACCTTC. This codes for CASRPGTGGNNYGYTF.

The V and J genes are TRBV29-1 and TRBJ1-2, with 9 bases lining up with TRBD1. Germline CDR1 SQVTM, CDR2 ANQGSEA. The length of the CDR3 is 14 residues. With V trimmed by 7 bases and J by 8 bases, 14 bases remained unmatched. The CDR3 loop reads CSADTGTGLEGYTF. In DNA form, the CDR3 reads TGCAGCGCCGACACCGGGACAGGGCTTGAGGGCTACACCTTC.

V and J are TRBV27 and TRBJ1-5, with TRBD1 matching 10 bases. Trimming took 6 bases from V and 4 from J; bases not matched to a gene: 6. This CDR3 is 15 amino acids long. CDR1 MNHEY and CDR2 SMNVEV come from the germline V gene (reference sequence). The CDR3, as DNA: TGTGCCAGCAGCCCGACAGGGGGCTGGAATCAGCCCCAGCATTTT. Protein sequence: CASSPTGGWNQPQHF.

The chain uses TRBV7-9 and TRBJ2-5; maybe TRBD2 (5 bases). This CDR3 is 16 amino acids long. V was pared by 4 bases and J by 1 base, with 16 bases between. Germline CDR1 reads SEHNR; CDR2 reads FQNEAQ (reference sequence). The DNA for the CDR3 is TGTGCCAGCAGCTCTATTCGAGGACGGGGCCAAGAGACCCAGTACTTC. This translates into CASSSIRGRGQETQYF. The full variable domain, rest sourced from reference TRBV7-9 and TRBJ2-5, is DTGVSQNPRHKITKRGQNVTFRCDPISEHNRLYWYRQTLGQGPEFLTYFQNEAQLEKSRLLSDRFSAERPKGSFSTLEIQRTEQGDSAMYLCASSSIRGRGQETQYFGPGTRLLVL.

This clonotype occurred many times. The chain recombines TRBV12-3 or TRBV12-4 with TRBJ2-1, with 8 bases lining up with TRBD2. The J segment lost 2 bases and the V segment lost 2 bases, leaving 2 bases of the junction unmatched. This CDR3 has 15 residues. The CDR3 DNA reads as TGTGCCAGCAGTTTACCGGGGGGGACCTACAATGAGCAGTTCTTC. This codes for CASSLPGGTYNEQFF.

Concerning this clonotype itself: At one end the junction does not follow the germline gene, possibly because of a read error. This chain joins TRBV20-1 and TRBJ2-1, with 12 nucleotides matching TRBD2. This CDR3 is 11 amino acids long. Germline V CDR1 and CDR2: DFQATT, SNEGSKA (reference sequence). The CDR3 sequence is CRASGGAFQFF. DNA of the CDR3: TGCAGGGCTAGCGGGGGGGCCTTTCAGTTCTTC.

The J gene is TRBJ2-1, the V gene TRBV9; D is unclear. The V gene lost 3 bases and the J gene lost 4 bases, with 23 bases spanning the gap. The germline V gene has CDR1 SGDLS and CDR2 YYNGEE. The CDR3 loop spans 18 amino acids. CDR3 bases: TGTGCCAGCAGCGAGAGAATAGAGGACGCCCAACCTTACAATGAGCAGTTCTTC. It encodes CASSERIEDAQPYNEQFF.

The CDR3 nucleotides read TGCGCCAGCGAGACTAGCGGGGGGGTGAACACCGGGGAGCTGTTTTTT. Encoded protein: CASETSGGVNTGELFF. This chain connects TRBV5-1 to TRBJ2-2; 14 bases map to TRBD2. V dropped 7 bases and J dropped 1; count of bases not matched to a gene: 3. The CDR3 runs 16 residues. Germline V CDR1 and CDR2: SGHRS, YFSETQ.

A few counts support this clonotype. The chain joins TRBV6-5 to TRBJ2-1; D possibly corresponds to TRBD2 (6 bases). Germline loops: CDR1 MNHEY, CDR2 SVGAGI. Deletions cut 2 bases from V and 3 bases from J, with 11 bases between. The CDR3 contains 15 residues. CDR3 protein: CASSYVGGVYNEQFF. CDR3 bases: TGTGCCAGCAGTTACGTGGGGGGAGTCTACAATGAGCAGTTCTTC.

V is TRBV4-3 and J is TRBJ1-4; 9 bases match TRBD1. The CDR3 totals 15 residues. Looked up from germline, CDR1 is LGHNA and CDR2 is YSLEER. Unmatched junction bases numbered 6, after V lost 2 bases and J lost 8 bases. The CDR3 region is CASSQPDRGDEKLFF. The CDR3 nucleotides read TGCGCCAGCAGCCAACCCGACAGGGGGGACGAAAAACTGTTTTTT.

The CDR3 here is CSVLTGGRMNTEAFF. In nucleotides, the CDR3 is TGCAGCGTTCTTACAGGGGGGAGGATGAACACTGAAGCTTTCTTT. The chain couples TRBV29-1 to TRBJ1-1; 8 bases line up with TRBD1. J gave up 0 bases and V 5 bases, and 8 bases lay outside the gene matches. CDR1 and CDR2 from the germline V gene are SQVTM and ANQGSEA. The CDR3 has 15 amino acids. Supplemented by reference TRBV29-1 and TRBJ1-1, the full variable domain reads SAVISQKPSRDICQRGTSLTIQCQVDSQVTMMFWYRQQPGQSLTLIATANQGSEATYESGFVIDKFPISRPNLTFSTLTVSNMSPEDSSIYLCSVLTGGRMNTEAFFGQGTRLTVV.

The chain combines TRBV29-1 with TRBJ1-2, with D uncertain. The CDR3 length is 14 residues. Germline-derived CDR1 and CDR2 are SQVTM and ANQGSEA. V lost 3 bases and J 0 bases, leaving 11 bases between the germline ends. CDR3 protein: CSVDGVSSNYGYTF. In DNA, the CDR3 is TGCAGCGTTGATGGGGTCTCTTCTAACTATGGCTACACCTTC.

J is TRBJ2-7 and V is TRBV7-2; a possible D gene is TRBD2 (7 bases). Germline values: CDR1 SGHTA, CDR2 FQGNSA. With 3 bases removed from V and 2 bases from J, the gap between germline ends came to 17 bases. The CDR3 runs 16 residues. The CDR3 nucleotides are TGTGCCAGCAGCTTCCGAGGGGGGGACGGAACCTACGAGCAGTACTTC. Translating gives CASSFRGGDGTYEQYF.

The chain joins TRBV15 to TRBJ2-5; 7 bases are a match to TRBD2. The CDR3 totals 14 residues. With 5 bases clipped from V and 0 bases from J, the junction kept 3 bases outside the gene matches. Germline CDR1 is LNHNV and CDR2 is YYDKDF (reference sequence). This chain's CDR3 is CATSPGLNQETQYF. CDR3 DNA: TGTGCCACCAGCCCGGGACTAAACCAAGAGACCCAGTACTTC.

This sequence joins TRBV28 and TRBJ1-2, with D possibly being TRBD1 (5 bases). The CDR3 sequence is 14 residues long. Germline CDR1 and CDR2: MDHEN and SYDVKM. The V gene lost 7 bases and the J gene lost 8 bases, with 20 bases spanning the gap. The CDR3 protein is CASNVGGDRFGYTF. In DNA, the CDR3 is TGTGCCAGCAATGTGGGCGGGGACCGATTCGGCTACACCTTC.

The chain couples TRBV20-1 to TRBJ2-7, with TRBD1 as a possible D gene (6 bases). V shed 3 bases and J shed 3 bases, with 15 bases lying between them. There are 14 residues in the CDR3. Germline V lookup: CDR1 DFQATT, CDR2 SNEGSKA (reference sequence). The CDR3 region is CSARGQTGHYEQYF. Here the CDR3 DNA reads TGCAGTGCTAGGGGTCAAACAGGGCACTACGAGCAGTACTTC.

Written as DNA, the CDR3 is TGTGCCAGCAGCGAGGACAGGGTCTACGAGCAGTACTTC. Its protein product is CASSEDRVYEQYF. V gene TRBV7-2 combines with J gene TRBJ2-7; TRBD1 aligns across 8 bases. J gave up 3 bases and V 5 bases, and 3 bases lay outside the gene matches. Germline assignment: CDR1 SGHTA and CDR2 FQGNSA. The CDR3 extends over 13 amino acids.

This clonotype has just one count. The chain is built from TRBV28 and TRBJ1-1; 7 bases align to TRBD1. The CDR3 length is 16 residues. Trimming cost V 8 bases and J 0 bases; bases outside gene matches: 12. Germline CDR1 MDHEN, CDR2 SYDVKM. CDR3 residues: CASAPSGQLMNTEAFF. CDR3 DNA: TGTGCCAGCGCTCCGTCGGGACAGCTCATGAACACTGAAGCTTTCTTT.

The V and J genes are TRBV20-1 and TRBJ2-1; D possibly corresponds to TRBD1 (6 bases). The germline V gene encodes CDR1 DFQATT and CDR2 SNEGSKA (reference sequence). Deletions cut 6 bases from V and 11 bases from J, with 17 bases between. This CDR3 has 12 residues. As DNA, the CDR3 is TGCAGTGCCACCACACCAGGACAGCAGCAGTTCTTC. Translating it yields CSATTPGQQQFF.

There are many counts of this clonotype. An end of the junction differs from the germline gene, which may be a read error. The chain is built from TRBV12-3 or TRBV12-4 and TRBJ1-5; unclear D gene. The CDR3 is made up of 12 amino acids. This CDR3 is CASSLGNQPQHF. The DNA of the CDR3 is TGTGCCAGCAGCTTAGGCAATCAGCCCCAGCATTTT.

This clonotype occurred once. CDR3 residues: CASSGDRASNEQFF. The CDR3, as DNA: TGTGCCAGCAGCGGGGACAGGGCTTCAAATGAGCAGTTCTTC. The V call is TRBV2, the J call TRBJ2-1; 9 bases align to TRBD1. CDR3 length equals 14 residues. V lost 6 bases, J lost 7 bases, and 7 bases stayed unmatched. Germline-derived CDR1 and CDR2 are SNHLY and FYNNEI.

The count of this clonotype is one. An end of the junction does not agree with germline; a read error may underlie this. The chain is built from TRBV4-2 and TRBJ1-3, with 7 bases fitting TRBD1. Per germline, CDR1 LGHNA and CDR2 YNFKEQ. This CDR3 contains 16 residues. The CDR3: CASSQVGGADGTTIYF. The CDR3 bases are TGTGCCAGCAGCCAAGTAGGGGGCGCGGATGGAACCACCATATATTTT.